The entry below gives a single TCR beta chain sequence along with its context. The data belong to a study of blood T cell repertoires in COVID-19. Sequencing used immunoSEQ multiplex PCR; TCRdb keeps in-frame clones, though not all of them. Of 250,000 to 350,000 clones in the sample, around 90% were seen once. This CDR3 region has 14 residues. The germline V gene has CDR1 SGHVS and CDR2 FQNEAQ. The V and J ends lost 3 bases and 10 bases respectively, with 16 bases between them. This clonotype was obtained from a young woman with acute COVID-19. Sequencing used PBMCs or T cells enriched from blood (not recorded which). The chain couples TRBV7-8 to TRBJ2-1; a possible D gene is TRBD1 (6 bases). In nucleotides, the CDR3 is TGTGCCAGCAGCTTTGAGGGGGTTAGGAGAGAGCAGTTCTTC. The encoded protein is CASSFEGVRREQFF.